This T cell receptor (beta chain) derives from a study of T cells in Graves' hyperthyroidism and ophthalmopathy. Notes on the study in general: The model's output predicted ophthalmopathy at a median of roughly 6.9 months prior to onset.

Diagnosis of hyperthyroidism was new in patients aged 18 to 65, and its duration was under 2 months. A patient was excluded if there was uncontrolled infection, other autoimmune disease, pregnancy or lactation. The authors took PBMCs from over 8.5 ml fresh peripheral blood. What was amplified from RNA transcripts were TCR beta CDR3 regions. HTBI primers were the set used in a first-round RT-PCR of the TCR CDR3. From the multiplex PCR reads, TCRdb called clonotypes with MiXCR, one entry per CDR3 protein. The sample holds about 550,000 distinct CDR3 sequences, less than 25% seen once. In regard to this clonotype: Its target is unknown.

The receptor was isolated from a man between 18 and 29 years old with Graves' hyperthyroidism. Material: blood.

CDR3 protein: CASGQRDVSRGNTEAFF. As DNA, the CDR3 is TGTGCCAGCGGCCAGAGGGACGTCTCCAGGGGGAACACTGAAGCTTTCTTT. The gene calls are TRBV12-3 or TRBV12-4 and TRBJ1-1, with a tentative D call TRBD1 (6 bases). The CDR3 has 17 residues. With 8 bases removed from V and 1 base from J, the gap between germline ends came to 23 bases.